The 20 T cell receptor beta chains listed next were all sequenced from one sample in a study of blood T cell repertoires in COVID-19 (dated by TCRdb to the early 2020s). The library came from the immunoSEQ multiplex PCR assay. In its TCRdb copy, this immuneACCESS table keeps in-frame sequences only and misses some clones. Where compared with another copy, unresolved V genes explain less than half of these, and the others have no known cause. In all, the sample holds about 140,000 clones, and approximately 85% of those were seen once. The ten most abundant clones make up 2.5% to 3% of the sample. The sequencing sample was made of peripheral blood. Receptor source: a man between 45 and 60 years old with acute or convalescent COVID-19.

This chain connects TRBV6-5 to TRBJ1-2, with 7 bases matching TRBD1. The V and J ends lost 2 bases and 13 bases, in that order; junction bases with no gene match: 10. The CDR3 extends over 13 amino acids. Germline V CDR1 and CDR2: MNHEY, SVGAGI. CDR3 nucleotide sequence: TGTGCCAGCAGTTACCGGACAGGTCATGGGGCCACCTTC. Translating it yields CASSYRTGHGATF.

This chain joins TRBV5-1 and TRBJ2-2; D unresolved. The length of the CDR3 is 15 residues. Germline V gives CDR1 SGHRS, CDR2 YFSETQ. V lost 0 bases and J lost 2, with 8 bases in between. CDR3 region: CASSLGRVNTGELFF. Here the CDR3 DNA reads TGCGCCAGCAGCTTGGGACGGGTAAACACCGGGGAGCTGTTTTTT.

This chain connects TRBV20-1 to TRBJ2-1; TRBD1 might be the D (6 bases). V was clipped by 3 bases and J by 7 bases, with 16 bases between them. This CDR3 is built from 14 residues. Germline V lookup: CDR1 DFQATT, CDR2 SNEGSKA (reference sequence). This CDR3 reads CSASMAGVGNEQFF. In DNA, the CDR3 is TGCAGTGCTAGTATGGCAGGGGTAGGGAATGAGCAGTTCTTC.

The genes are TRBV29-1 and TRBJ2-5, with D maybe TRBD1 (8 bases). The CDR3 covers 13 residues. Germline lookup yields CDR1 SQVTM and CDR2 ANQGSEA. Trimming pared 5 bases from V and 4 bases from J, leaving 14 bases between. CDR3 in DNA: TGCAGCGTTAACAGGGGGGGTGCAGAGACCCAGTACTTC. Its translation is CSVNRGGAETQYF.

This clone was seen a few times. The CDR3 DNA reads as TGTGCCAGCAGCCAAGAGGGACTAGCGGACAATGAGCAGTTCTTC. Protein sequence: CASSQEGLADNEQFF. The V and J genes are TRBV3-1 (or the pseudogene TRBV3-2) and TRBJ2-1; 11 nucleotides align to TRBD2. The length of the CDR3 is 15 residues. The germline V gene encodes CDR1 LGHDT and CDR2 YNNKEL (reference sequence). Trimming removed 0 bases from V and 5 bases from J; junction bases left unmatched: 0.

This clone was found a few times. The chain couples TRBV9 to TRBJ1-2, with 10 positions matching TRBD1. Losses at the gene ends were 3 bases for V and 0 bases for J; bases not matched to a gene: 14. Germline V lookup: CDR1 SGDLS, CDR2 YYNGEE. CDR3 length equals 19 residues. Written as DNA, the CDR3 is TGTGCCAGCAGCGAGGGGTCCGGACAGGGGGATTCAGCTAACTATGGCTACACCTTC. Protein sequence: CASSEGSGQGDSANYGYTF.

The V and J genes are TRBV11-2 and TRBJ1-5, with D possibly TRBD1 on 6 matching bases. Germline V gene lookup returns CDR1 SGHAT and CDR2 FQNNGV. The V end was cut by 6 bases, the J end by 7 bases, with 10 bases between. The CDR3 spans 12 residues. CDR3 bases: TGTGCCAGCAGTCTACAGGGACAGCCCCAGCATTTT. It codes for CASSLQGQPQHF.

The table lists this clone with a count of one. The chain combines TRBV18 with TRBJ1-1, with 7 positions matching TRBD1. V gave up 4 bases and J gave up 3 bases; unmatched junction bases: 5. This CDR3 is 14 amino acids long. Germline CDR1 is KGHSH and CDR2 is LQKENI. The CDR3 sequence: CASSRGDRDTEAFF. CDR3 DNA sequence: TGTGCCAGCTCACGGGGCGACAGGGACACTGAAGCTTTCTTT. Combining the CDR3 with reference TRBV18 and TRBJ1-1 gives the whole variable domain NAGVMQNPRHLVRRRGQEARLRCSPMKGHSHVYWYRQLPEEGLKFMVYLQKENIIDESGMPKERFSAEFPKEGPSILRIQQVVRGDSAAYFCASSRGDRDTEAFFGQGTRLTVV.

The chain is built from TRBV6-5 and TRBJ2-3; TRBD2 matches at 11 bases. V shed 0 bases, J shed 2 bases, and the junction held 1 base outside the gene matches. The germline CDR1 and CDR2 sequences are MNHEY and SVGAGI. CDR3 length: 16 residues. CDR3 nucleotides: TGTGCCAGCAGTTACTCGGGACTAGCGGCCACAGATACGCAGTATTTT. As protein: CASSYSGLAATDTQYF.

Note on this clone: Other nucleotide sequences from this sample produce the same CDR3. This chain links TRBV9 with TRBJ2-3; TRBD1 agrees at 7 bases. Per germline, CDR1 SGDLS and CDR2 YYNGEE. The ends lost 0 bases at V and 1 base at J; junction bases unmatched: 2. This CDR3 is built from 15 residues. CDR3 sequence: CASSVAGGRTDTQYF. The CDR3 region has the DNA TGTGCCAGCAGCGTAGCAGGGGGTCGCACAGATACGCAGTATTTT. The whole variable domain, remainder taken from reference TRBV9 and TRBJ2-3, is DSGVTQTPKHLITATGQRVTLRCSPRSGDLSVYWYQQSLDQGLQFLIQYYNGEERAKGNILERFSAQQFPDLHSELNLSSLELGDSALYFCASSVAGGRTDTQYFGPGTRLTVL.

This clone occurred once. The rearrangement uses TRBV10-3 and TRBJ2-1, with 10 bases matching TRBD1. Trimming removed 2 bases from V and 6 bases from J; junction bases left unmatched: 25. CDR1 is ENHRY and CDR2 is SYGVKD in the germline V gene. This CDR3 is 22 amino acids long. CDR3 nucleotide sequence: TGTGCCATCAGTGAGCCACCCCCGGGTTGGCCCGGGACAGGGGATTTGCGCAATGAGCAGTTCTTC. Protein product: CAISEPPPGWPGTGDLRNEQFF.

CDR3 nucleotide sequence: TGTGCCAGCAGCTTGTGGACAGGGCAGGGCAATGAGCAGTTCTTC. Protein: CASSLWTGQGNEQFF. This chain joins TRBV7-8 and TRBJ2-1, with 8 bases fitting TRBD1. V gave up 3 bases and J gave up 6 bases; unmatched junction bases: 7. CDR1 is SGHVS and CDR2 is FQNEAQ in the germline V gene. CDR3 length: 15 amino acids.

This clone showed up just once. The CDR3 nucleotides are TGTGCCAGTAGTATATCCTGGTCTAGCGGGAGGAATGAGCAGTTCTTC. It translates to CASSISWSSGRNEQFF. The gene calls are TRBV19 and TRBJ2-1, with TRBD2 matching 11 bases. V gave up 2 bases and J gave up 7 bases; unmatched junction bases: 7. The CDR3 length is 16 residues. CDR1 is LNHDA and CDR2 is SQIVND in the germline V gene (reference sequence).

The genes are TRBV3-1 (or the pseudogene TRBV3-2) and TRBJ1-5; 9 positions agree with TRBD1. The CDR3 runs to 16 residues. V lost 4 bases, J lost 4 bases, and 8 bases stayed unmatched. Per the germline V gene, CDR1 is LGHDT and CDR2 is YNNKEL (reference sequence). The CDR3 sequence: CASSRTGVGVNQPQHF. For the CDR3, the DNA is TGTGCCAGCAGCCGGACAGGGGTCGGTGTAAATCAGCCCCAGCATTTT.

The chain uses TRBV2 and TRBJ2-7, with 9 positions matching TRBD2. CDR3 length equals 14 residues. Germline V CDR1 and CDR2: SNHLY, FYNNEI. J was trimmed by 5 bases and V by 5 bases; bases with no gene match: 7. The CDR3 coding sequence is TGTGCCAGCAGTCGGCATAGCGGGAGTGACGAGCAGTACTTC. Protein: CASSRHSGSDEQYF.

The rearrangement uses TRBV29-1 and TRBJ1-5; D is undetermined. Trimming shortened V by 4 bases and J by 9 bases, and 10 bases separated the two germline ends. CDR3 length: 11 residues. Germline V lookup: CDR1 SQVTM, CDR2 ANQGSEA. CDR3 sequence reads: CSVANEGPQHF. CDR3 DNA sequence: TGCAGCGTTGCGAATGAGGGGCCCCAGCATTTT.

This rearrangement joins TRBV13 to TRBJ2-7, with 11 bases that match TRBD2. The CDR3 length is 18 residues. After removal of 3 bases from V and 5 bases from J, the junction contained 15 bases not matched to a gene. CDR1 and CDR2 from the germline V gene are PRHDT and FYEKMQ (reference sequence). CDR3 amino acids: CASSFSPTSGGRMDEQYF. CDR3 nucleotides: TGTGCCAGCAGCTTCAGCCCTACTAGCGGGGGAAGGATGGACGAGCAGTACTTC.

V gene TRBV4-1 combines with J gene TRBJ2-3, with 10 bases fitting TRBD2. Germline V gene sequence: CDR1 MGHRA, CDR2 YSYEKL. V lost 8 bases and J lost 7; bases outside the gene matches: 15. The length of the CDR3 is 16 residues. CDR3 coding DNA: TGCGCCAGCGGACTCCCTAGCGGGAGTTTGCGCAATACGCAGTATTTT. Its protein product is CASGLPSGSLRNTQYF.

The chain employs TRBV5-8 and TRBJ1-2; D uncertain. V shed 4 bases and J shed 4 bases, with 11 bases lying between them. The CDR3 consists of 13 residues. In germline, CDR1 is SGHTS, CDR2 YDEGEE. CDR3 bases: TGTGCCAGCAGCCCCGGGTCGGGCTATGGCTACACCTTC. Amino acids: CASSPGSGYGYTF.

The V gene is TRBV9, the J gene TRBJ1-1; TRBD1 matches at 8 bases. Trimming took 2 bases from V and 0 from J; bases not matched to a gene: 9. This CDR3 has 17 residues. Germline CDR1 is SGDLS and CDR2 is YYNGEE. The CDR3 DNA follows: TGTGCCAGCAGCGTTCAGGGGGCGGGCCCGATGAACACTGAAGCTTTCTTT. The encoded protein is CASSVQGAGPMNTEAFF.